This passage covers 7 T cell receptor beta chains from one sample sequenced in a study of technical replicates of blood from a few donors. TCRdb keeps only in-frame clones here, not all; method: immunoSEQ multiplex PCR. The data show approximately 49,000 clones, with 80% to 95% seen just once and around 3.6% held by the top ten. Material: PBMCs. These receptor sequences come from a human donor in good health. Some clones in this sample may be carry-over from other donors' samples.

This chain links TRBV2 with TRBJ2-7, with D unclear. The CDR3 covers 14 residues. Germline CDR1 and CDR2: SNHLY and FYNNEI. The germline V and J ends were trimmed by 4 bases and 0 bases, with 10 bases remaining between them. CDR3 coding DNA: TGTGCCAGCAGTGTTAGTCTCCTCTCCTACGAGCAGTACTTC. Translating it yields CASSVSLLSYEQYF.

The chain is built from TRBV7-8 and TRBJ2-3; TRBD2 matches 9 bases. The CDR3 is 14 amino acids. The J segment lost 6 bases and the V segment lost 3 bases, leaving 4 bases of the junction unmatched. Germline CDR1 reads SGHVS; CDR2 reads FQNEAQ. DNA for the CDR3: TGTGCCAGCAGCTTCATTAGCGGGAGTGATACGCAGTATTTT. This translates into CASSFISGSDTQYF.

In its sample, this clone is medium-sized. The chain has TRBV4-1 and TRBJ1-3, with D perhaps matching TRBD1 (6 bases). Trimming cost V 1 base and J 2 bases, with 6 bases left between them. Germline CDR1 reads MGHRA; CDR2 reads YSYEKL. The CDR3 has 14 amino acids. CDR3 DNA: TGCGCCAGCAGCCAAGGGACAGCTGGAAACACCATATATTTT. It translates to CASSQGTAGNTIYF.

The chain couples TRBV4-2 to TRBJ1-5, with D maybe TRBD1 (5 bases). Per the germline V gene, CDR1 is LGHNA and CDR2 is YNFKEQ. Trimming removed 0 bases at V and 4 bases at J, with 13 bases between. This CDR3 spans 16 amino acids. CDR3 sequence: CASSQDTQGGNQPQHF. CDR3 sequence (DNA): TGTGCCAGCAGCCAAGATACCCAGGGTGGGAATCAGCCCCAGCATTTT.

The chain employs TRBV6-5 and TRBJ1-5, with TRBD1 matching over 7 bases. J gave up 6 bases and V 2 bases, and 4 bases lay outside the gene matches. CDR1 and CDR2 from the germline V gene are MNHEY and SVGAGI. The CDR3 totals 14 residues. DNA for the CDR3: TGTGCCAGCAGTTACGGTCCAGGGGGTCAGCCCCAGCATTTT. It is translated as CASSYGPGGQPQHF.

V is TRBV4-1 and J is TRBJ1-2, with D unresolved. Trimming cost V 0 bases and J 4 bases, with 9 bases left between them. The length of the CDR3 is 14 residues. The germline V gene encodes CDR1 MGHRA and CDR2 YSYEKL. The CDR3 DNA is TGCGCCAGCAGCCAAGATCAGGTTATCTATGGCTACACCTTC. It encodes CASSQDQVIYGYTF.

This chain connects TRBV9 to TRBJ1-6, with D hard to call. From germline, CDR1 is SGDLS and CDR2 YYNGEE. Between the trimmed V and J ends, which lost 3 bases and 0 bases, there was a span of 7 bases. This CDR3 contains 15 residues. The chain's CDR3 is CASSARSSYNSPLHF. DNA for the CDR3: TGTGCCAGCAGCGCAAGGAGCTCCTATAATTCACCCCTCCACTTT.